The 25 T cell receptor beta chains presented below share a single source sample, sequenced in a study of shared clonotypes between healthy human individuals (dated by TCRdb to between 2020 and 2021). Library construction relied on the immunoSEQ multiplex PCR assay. This immuneACCESS table, as held by TCRdb, lists in-frame sequences with V and J called but not all clones. Of the missing ones, under half trace to an unresolved V gene in checked studies; the others have no known cause. This sample has around 2.1 million clones in its table, and approximately 94% of those were observed once. Jointly, the top ten make up around 0.13% of the sample. The material sequenced was naive CD4+ T cells sorted from blood. The cell subset or site label corresponds to: CD45RA+ positively selected. Source of these receptors: a man in his late teens or twenties in good health.

This clone occurred a few times. The rearrangement joins TRBV7-3 to TRBJ1-6, with TRBD1 identical over 10 bases. The germline V gene has CDR1 SGHTA and CDR2 FQGTGA. V shed 6 bases and J 10 bases; nucleotides not matched to a gene: 6. This CDR3 spans 14 amino acids. The CDR3 DNA follows: TGTGCCAGCAGGGGGACAGGGGACTTATCACCCCTCCACTTT. Translated: CASRGTGDLSPLHF.

A note on this clone: The junction shows a germline mismatch at one end, possibly a read error. V and J are TRBV7-2 and TRBJ2-7; D not resolved. This CDR3 spans 13 amino acids. The germline V gene has CDR1 SGHTA and CDR2 FQGNSA. This chain's CDR3 is CASSLASSHEQYF. CDR3 DNA sequence: TGTGCCAGCAGCTTAGCCAGCTCCCACGAGCAGTACTTC.

Comments on this clone: Other DNA sequences within the sample encode an identical CDR3. The chain is built from TRBV5-1 and TRBJ2-7; the match to TRBD1 covers 8 bases. The CDR3 spans 15 residues. The ends lost 0 bases at V and 0 bases at J; junction bases unmatched: 2. Germline loops: CDR1 SGHRS, CDR2 YFSETQ. CDR3 region: CASSLGQGTSYEQYF. CDR3 coding DNA: TGCGCCAGCAGCTTGGGACAGGGGACCTCCTACGAGCAGTACTTC.

The J gene is TRBJ2-3, the V gene TRBV29-1; TRBD2 aligns across 9 bases. Germline V lookup: CDR1 SQVTM, CDR2 ANQGSEA. J was trimmed by 4 bases and V by 3 bases; bases with no gene match: 11. CDR3 length: 16 amino acids. The CDR3 region has the DNA TGCAGCGTTGACGGTGGTCTAGCGGGATCCGCAGATACGCAGTATTTT. Amino acid sequence: CSVDGGLAGSADTQYF.

This rearrangement joins TRBV27 to TRBJ2-6; no firm D call. Trimming stripped 8 bases from V and 0 bases from J, with 11 bases between. The V gene's germline CDR1 is MNHEY and CDR2 SMNVEV (reference sequence). The CDR3 consists of 15 residues. The CDR3 loop is CASGPSLSGANVLTF. CDR3 nucleotide sequence: TGTGCCAGCGGGCCTTCCCTCTCTGGGGCCAACGTCCTGACTTTC.

The genes are TRBV6-4 and TRBJ2-7; possibly TRBD1 or TRBD2 for D (6 bases each). Germline CDR1 and CDR2: MRHNA and SNTAGT. Trimming removed 4 bases at V and 4 bases at J, with 23 bases between. The CDR3 has 17 residues. CDR3 amino acids: CASSVPPPGGEGYEQYF. DNA for the CDR3: TGTGCCAGCAGTGTCCCGCCGCCCGGGGGCGAGGGTTACGAGCAGTACTTC.

The chain recombines TRBV4-2 with TRBJ1-5; D is perhaps TRBD1 (5 bases). V lost 3 bases and J 2 bases, leaving 14 bases between the germline ends. The CDR3 is 16 residues long. From germline, CDR1 is LGHNA and CDR2 YNFKEQ. CDR3 DNA sequence: TGTGCCAGCAGCCAGGGACTCTCGGATGGCAATCAGCCCCAGCATTTT. Amino acids: CASSQGLSDGNQPQHF.

In this sample, this clone turned up once. The sample carries other DNA sequences with the same CDR3. This rearrangement joins TRBV19 to TRBJ1-1; D gene ambiguous. The V and J ends lost 1 base and 4 bases respectively, with 10 bases between them. The length of the CDR3 is 14 residues. Germline CDR1 LNHDA, CDR2 SQIVND (reference sequence). CDR3 coding DNA: TGTGCCAGTAGTATAGGGAGGGAAGGCACTGAAGCTTTCTTT. Translating gives CASSIGREGTEAFF.

The chain links TRBV27 to TRBJ2-5; D remains ambiguous. Trimming took off 6 bases at V and 1 base at J, with 12 bases between the two ends. Germline loops: CDR1 MNHEY, CDR2 SMNVEV (reference sequence). This CDR3 has 14 residues. CDR3 DNA sequence: TGTGCCAGCAGGGAATCCGGGTCCCAAGAGACCCAGTACTTC. This sequence encodes CASRESGSQETQYF.

This chain links TRBV7-8 with TRBJ1-1; D unclear. V shed 5 bases and J shed 1 base, with 11 bases lying between them. CDR1 is SGHVS and CDR2 is FQNEAQ in the germline V gene. CDR3 length: 14 amino acids. The chain's CDR3 is CASSPRVGNTEAFF. CDR3 nucleotides: TGTGCCAGCAGCCCCCGGGTAGGGAACACTGAAGCTTTCTTT. Full variable domain (outside the CDR3, taken from reference TRBV7-8 and TRBJ1-1): GAGVSQSPRYKVAKRGQDVALRCDPISGHVSLFWYQQALGQGPEFLTYFQNEAQLDKSGLPSDRFFAERPEGSVSTLKIQRTQQEDSAVYLCASSPRVGNTEAFFGQGTRLTVV.

The J gene is TRBJ2-7, the V gene TRBV7-6; 9 nucleotides align to TRBD2. The ends lost 5 bases at V and 2 bases at J; junction bases unmatched: 7. There are 15 residues in the CDR3. Germline V gene data show CDR1 as SGHVS and CDR2 as FNYEAQ. CDR3 sequence (DNA): TGTGCCAGCAGCCGAACTAGCGGGCCAACCTACGAGCAGTACTTC. Translation: CASSRTSGPTYEQYF. Full variable domain (outside the CDR3, taken from reference TRBV7-6 and TRBJ2-7): GAGVSQSPRYKVTKRGQDVALRCDPISGHVSLYWYRQALGQGPEFLTYFNYEAQQDKSGLPNDRFSAERPEGSISTLTIQRTEQRDSAMYRCASSRTSGPTYEQYFGPGTRLTVT.

This chain connects TRBV5-5 to TRBJ2-7; tentatively, D is TRBD1 (6 bases). CDR3 size: 14 residues. CDR1 SGHKS and CDR2 YYEKEE come from the germline V gene (reference sequence). V was clipped by 0 bases and J by 4 bases, with 11 bases between them. The CDR3 nucleotides are TGTGCCAGCAGCTTGGGAAGGGGGTGGTACGAGCAGTACTTC. Its translation is CASSLGRGWYEQYF.

The chain joins TRBV6-1 to TRBJ2-2, with D perhaps matching TRBD2 (5 bases). Germline assignment: CDR1 MNHNS and CDR2 SASEGT. The CDR3 has 13 amino acids. The V end lost 2 bases, the J end lost 8 bases, and 9 bases lay between the germline ends. CDR3 sequence reads: CASSERGLGELFF. DNA for the CDR3: TGTGCCAGCAGTGAAAGAGGGTTAGGGGAGCTGTTTTTT.

This rearrangement joins TRBV10-3 to TRBJ1-5; 7 nucleotides agree with TRBD1. V trimming: 7 bases; J trimming: 6 bases; junction bases outside the gene matches: 9. CDR3 length equals 14 residues. Germline V CDR1 and CDR2: ENHRY, SYGVKD. Here the CDR3 DNA reads TGTGCCATCAATGATCAGGGGGTCGGTCAGCCCCAGCATTTT. Amino acid sequence: CAINDQGVGQPQHF.

The chain links TRBV7-2 to TRBJ1-6; TRBD1 aligns across 7 bases. CDR1 is SGHTA and CDR2 is FQGNSA in the germline V gene. The CDR3 covers 17 residues. J was trimmed by 10 bases and V by 2 bases; bases with no gene match: 14. The CDR3 DNA is TGTGCCAGCAGCTTATTTTCACAGGGGATCTTAGGATCACCCCTCCACTTT. This sequence encodes CASSLFSQGILGSPLHF.

The CDR3 sequence: CASRAGISYNEQFF. Written as DNA, the CDR3 is TGTGCCAGCAGGGCTGGCATCTCCTACAATGAGCAGTTCTTC. The chain couples TRBV7-2 to TRBJ2-1; no definite D call. V was shortened by 6 bases and J by 0 bases, with 9 bases between the two germline ends. The CDR3 spans 14 residues. From germline, CDR1 is SGHTA and CDR2 FQGNSA.

This chain uses TRBV30 with TRBJ1-3; the D is unclear. From germline, CDR1 is GTSNPN and CDR2 SVGIG (reference sequence). The CDR3 spans 16 residues. Trimming stripped 3 bases from V and 3 bases from J, with 18 bases between. This chain's CDR3 is CAWREFGPAGGNTIYF. DNA of the CDR3: TGTGCCTGGAGGGAATTTGGGCCAGCGGGTGGAAACACCATATATTTT.

The chain couples TRBV30 to TRBJ1-2; maybe TRBD1 (5 bases). The CDR3 contains 14 residues. The germline V gene encodes CDR1 GTSNPN and CDR2 SVGIG (reference sequence). Deletions cut 4 bases from V and 3 bases from J, with 15 bases between. The CDR3 bases are TGTGCCTGGAACCCGGGGCAGGGTGACTATGGCTACACCTTC. Its translation is CAWNPGQGDYGYTF. Full variable domain (rest looked up from reference TRBV30 and TRBJ1-2): SQTIHQWPATLVQPVGSPLSLECTVEGTSNPNLYWYRQAAGRGLQLLFYSVGIGQISSEVPQNLSASRPQDRQFILSSKKLLLSDSGFYLCAWNPGQGDYGYTFGSGTRLTVV.

This clone turned up a few times. The genes are TRBV2 and TRBJ1-6; D call uncertain. This CDR3 comprises 15 residues. The germline gives CDR1 SNHLY, CDR2 FYNNEI. The ends were cut back, 2 bases at V and 12 bases at J, with 17 bases in the middle. CDR3 DNA: TGTGCCAGCAGTGAATGGTCACCCGTAATTGGACCCCTCCACTTT. Translated: CASSEWSPVIGPLHF.

This chain joins TRBV30 and TRBJ2-5; 7 nucleotides agree with TRBD1. The trim removed 6 bases at V and 5 bases at J, leaving 12 bases unmatched. CDR1 GTSNPN and CDR2 SVGIG come from the germline V gene (reference sequence). CDR3 length equals 14 residues. The CDR3 region is CACHDREYWETQYF. CDR3 DNA sequence: TGTGCCTGTCATGACAGGGAGTATTGGGAGACCCAGTACTTC.

This chain uses TRBV5-1 with TRBJ2-5; 9 bases line up with TRBD1. The CDR3 totals 15 residues. From germline, CDR1 is SGHRS and CDR2 YFSETQ. V shed 4 bases, J shed 5 bases, and the junction held 9 bases outside the gene matches. The CDR3 nucleotides are TGCGCCAGCAGCCCCCAGACAGGGGGGGGCGAGACCCAGTACTTC. This translates into CASSPQTGGGETQYF.

The chain employs TRBV27 and TRBJ2-7, with D possibly TRBD1 on 6 matching bases. Germline V gene sequence: CDR1 MNHEY, CDR2 SMNVEV (reference sequence). The CDR3 covers 12 residues. CDR3 sequence: CAQGSSSYEQYF. The CDR3 DNA follows: TGTGCGCAGGGGTCCTCCTCCTACGAGCAGTACTTC.

The sample holds one count of this clone. CDR3 loop: CASDGTGYGYTF. CDR3 nucleotides: TGTGCCAGTGACGGGACAGGCTATGGCTACACCTTC. The V gene is TRBV19, the J gene TRBJ1-2; 8 bases are shared with TRBD1. The ends lost 8 bases at V and 4 bases at J; junction bases unmatched: 3. This CDR3 has 12 residues. CDR1 and CDR2 from the germline V gene are LNHDA and SQIVND (reference sequence).

The chain uses TRBV7-8 and TRBJ2-1; 8 bases match TRBD2. Trimming at V came to 3 bases and at J to 5 bases, leaving 3 bases not matched to a gene. The CDR3 is made up of 14 amino acids. The germline gives CDR1 SGHVS, CDR2 FQNEAQ. The CDR3 loop is CASSLREVNNEQFF. CDR3 sequence (DNA): TGTGCCAGCAGCTTGCGGGAGGTGAACAATGAGCAGTTCTTC.

The gene calls are TRBV19 and TRBJ2-4; either TRBD1 or TRBD2 may fit D (5 bases each). The germline V gene has CDR1 LNHDA and CDR2 SQIVND (reference sequence). Trimming removed 4 bases from V and 6 bases from J, with 13 bases in between. The length of the CDR3 is 14 residues. The DNA for the CDR3 is TGTGCCAGTAGTACCGGGACCAGGAGAAACATTCAGTACTTC. Its translation: CASSTGTRRNIQYF.